This T cell receptor beta chain was found in a study of blood T cell repertoires in COVID-19. Study-level background: T cells, B-cell-depleted T cells, or PBMCs provided the cDNA or gDNA that served as material.

Trimming stripped 0 bases from V and 2 bases from J, with 19 bases between. The V gene's germline CDR1 is KGHSH and CDR2 LQKENI. This CDR3 is 18 amino acids long. In the source study's methods: Reference gene primer amplification gave nucleated cell count estimates. Sequenced by immunoSEQ multiplex PCR; TCRdb stores in-frame clones only, minus some. V and J calls and clone size are those listed in that table; D and trimming were worked out from the DNA. The sample yields 95,000 to 150,000 clones, about 80% seen once. This clonotype was sampled from a man between 35 and 55 years old with active or convalescent COVID-19. The rearrangement links TRBV18 to TRBJ2-5, with D perhaps matching TRBD1 (5 bases). Sequencing was done on a sample of peripheral blood. This CDR3 reads CASSPPKSLGQEQETQYF. CDR3 nucleotides: TGTGCCAGCTCACCACCGAAGTCCTTGGGGCAGGAACAAGAGACCCAGTACTTC.